This T cell receptor (beta chain) was observed in a study of CD8 T cells in ankylosing spondylitis (dated by TCRdb to about 2017). Notes on the research overall: T cell receptor beta repertoires were profiled in healthy donors and ankylosing spondylitis patients so that disease-linked TCR variants could be found. In total, the full study cohort was made up of some 110 healthy donors and approximately 24 ankylosing spondylitis patients. Peripheral blood was sampled, and synovial fluid was additionally collected from ankylosing spondylitis patients. What the authors observed across the whole study: Some of the motif variants had been reported before in the synovial fluid and blood of reactive arthritis patients, a finding that suggests common disease-initiation mechanisms. Blood from ankylosing spondylitis patients appeared to be characterized by a TCR beta motif composed of 7 to 9 highly homologous amino acid variants. The disease-linked clones showed a CD8+ phenotype and occurred at relatively low frequencies in peripheral blood. The disease-linked clones were reported as significantly enriched in matched synovial fluid samples from ankylosing spondylitis patients.

CDR1 KGHDR and CDR2 SFDVKD are derived from the germline V gene. Germline trimming: 5 bases from V, 1 base from J; junction bases outside gene matches: 7. From its cysteine to its phenylalanine, the CDR3 spans 18 amino acids. Kept here is only the CDR3 DNA, which spans 54 bases and is read in frame from base 1. The sequencer listed for this sample is Illumina HiSeq 2500. Quantitative 5'-RACE with molecular barcodes was used to prepare TCR beta libraries. The original pipeline was this. Disease-linked TCR variants were identified with a new computational method built on a probabilistic model of VDJ rearrangement. TCRdb reprocessing: public reads trimmed at Q25 with fastp, clones called with MiXCR, in-frame beta chains kept. Identical CDR3 proteins give one entry, which carries the most common genes and DNA. TCRdb, not the authors, supplied the V and J calls. The sample yields roughly 400,000 distinct CDR3 sequences; approximately 20% were counted once. The ten most abundant clones make up about 16% of the sample.

On this clonotype itself: Its antigen is currently not known. Base qualities are not provided; no much larger clone lies one nucleotide away.

Sequenced material: blood, either unsorted or a sorted T cell fraction (not recorded which). The clonotype originates from a male donor with ankylosing spondylitis. The chain was built from TRBV24-1 and TRBJ2-2; 12 bases in between match TRBD2. The base sequence is TGTGCCACCAGTGCCCCAGGACTAGCGGGGATGAACACCGGGGAGCTGTTTTTT. It codes for CATSAPGLAGMNTGELFF.